The 14 T cell receptor beta chains presented below share a single source sample, sequenced in a study of T cells in Graves' hyperthyroidism and ophthalmopathy. It was RNA transcripts that yielded the amplified TCR beta CDR3 regions. Researchers ran a first-round RT-PCR on the TCR CDR3 using the HTBI primer set. TCRdb ran MiXCR on the multiplex PCR reads and lists one entry per CDR3 protein. The sample records 500,000 or so distinct CDR3 sequences, roughly a sixth being singletons. Sample: blood. The receptors shown here come from a woman between 25 and 40 years old with Graves' ophthalmopathy.

The rearrangement links TRBV5-6 to TRBJ2-7, with D possibly TRBD2 on 6 matching bases. Germline V gene lookup returns CDR1 SGHDT and CDR2 YYEEEE. The CDR3 contains 16 residues. Trimming cost V 1 base and J 4 bases, with 18 bases left between them. CDR3 in amino acids: CASSLLTRTGGYEQYF. DNA of the CDR3: TGTGCCAGCAGCTTGTTGACGAGGACCGGGGGTTACGAGCAGTACTTC.

Turning to this clonotype: This may arise from a read error, as a much more abundant clone is one base away. The V gene is TRBV20-1, the J gene TRBJ2-3, with a tentative D call TRBD1 (5 bases). CDR3 length: 13 residues. In germline, CDR1 is DFQATT, CDR2 SNEGSKA (reference sequence). CDR3 region: CSARNLGADTEYF. The DNA of the CDR3 is TGCAGTGCTAGAAACTTAGGGGCGGATACGGAGTATTTT.

This clonotype was detected a few times. The chain has TRBV27 and TRBJ1-1; D is unclear. The CDR3 has 14 amino acids. The ends were cut back, 6 bases at V and 1 base at J, with 12 bases in the middle. Germline CDR1 MNHEY, CDR2 SMNVEV (reference sequence). This CDR3 is CASSLHRTNTEAFF. The CDR3 DNA reads as TGTGCCAGCAGCTTACATCGTACGAACACTGAAGCTTTCTTT.

This clonotype was detected many times. Here the CDR3 reads CATCEAYNEQFF. The CDR3 DNA sequence: TGTGCCACTTGTGAGGCCTACAATGAGCAGTTCTTC. The genes are TRBV6-2 or TRBV6-3 and TRBJ2-1; D unresolved. CDR1 and CDR2 from the germline V gene are MNHEY and SVGEGT. V lost 10 bases and J 2 bases, leaving 9 bases between the germline ends. The CDR3 runs 12 residues.

At least ten counts were recorded for this clonotype. The rearrangement joins TRBV15 to TRBJ1-6; perhaps TRBD1 as D (6 bases). The CDR3 has 15 residues. Germline V gene lookup returns CDR1 LNHNV and CDR2 YYDKDF (reference sequence). V was shortened by 1 base and J by 8 bases, with 12 bases between the two germline ends. The CDR3 DNA reads as TGTGCCACCAGCAGAGTACAGGGATTGCATTCACCCCTCCACTTT. Its protein product is CATSRVQGLHSPLHF.

The chain is built from TRBV7-3 and TRBJ2-2, with a tentative D call TRBD1 (6 bases). The V gene's germline CDR1 is SGHTA and CDR2 FQGTGA. Trimming took off 5 bases at V and 6 bases at J, with 13 bases between the two ends. This CDR3 has 14 residues. The CDR3 coding sequence is TGTGCCAGCAGCAGCGTAACAGGGCCCGGGGAGCTGTTTTTT. Protein product: CASSSVTGPGELFF.

V gene TRBV15 combines with J gene TRBJ2-4; TRBD1 might be the D (7 bases). The CDR3 contains 14 residues. The germline CDR1 and CDR2 sequences are LNHNV and YYDKDF (reference sequence). V lost 0 bases and J lost 7, with 10 bases in between. CDR3 nucleotide sequence: TGTGCCACCAGCAGAGAAGGAGGGGGCAACATTCAGTACTTC. Amino acid sequence: CATSREGGGNIQYF.

In its sample, this clonotype was seen many times. The J gene is TRBJ2-3, the V gene TRBV7-8; D gene uncertain. CDR1 is SGHVS, CDR2 FQNEAQ, per germline. V lost 2 bases to trimming and J lost 2 bases, with 5 bases between them. CDR3 length equals 13 residues. DNA of the CDR3: TGTGCCAGCAGCTTATGGCTCACAGATACGCAGTATTTT. Translating gives CASSLWLTDTQYF.

This clonotype has a count of ten or more. The rearrangement joins TRBV6-5 to TRBJ2-7, with D maybe TRBD1 (6 bases). The V gene lost 0 bases and the J gene lost 5 bases, with 11 bases spanning the gap. Germline V gene data show CDR1 as MNHEY and CDR2 as SVGAGI. This CDR3 has 14 amino acids. The CDR3 sequence is CASSYSVRGHEQYF. CDR3 coding DNA: TGTGCCAGCAGTTACTCGGTCAGGGGCCACGAGCAGTACTTC.

This clonotype was observed many times. The chain combines TRBV11-2 with TRBJ2-5, with D hard to call. Trimming stripped 0 bases from V and 9 bases from J, with 17 bases between. Germline assignment: CDR1 SGHAT and CDR2 FQNNGV. CDR3 size: 15 residues. The CDR3 is CASSLDPGALEAQYF. The CDR3 nucleotides are TGTGCCAGCAGCTTAGATCCGGGTGCCCTCGAGGCCCAGTACTTC.

CDR3 DNA sequence: TGCAGCGTTCTGACTAGCGAGTCCTACGAGCAGTACTTC. This encodes CSVLTSESYEQYF. The chain is built from TRBV29-1 and TRBJ2-7, with 8 bases that match TRBD2. Per germline, CDR1 SQVTM and CDR2 ANQGSEA. This CDR3 contains 13 residues. Trimming removed 5 bases from V and 1 base from J; junction bases left unmatched: 4.

This clonotype was picked up many times. This rearrangement joins TRBV5-6 to TRBJ2-5; maybe TRBD1 (6 bases). The CDR3 covers 16 residues. The germline V gene encodes CDR1 SGHDT and CDR2 YYEEEE. V lost 1 base, J lost 0 bases, and 13 bases lay in between. In nucleotides, the CDR3 is TGTGCCAGCAGCTTGTCTCGGGACAAATACCAAGAGACCCAGTACTTC. It translates to CASSLSRDKYQETQYF.

This clonotype was recorded a few times. CDR3 sequence reads: CSARGTHNEKLFF. The CDR3 coding sequence is TGCAGTGCTAGGGGGACCCATAATGAAAAACTGTTTTTT. The rearrangement links TRBV20-1 to TRBJ1-4; tentatively, D is TRBD1 (5 bases). The CDR3 spans 13 residues. Trimming removed 3 bases from V and 4 bases from J, with 9 bases in between. Germline values: CDR1 DFQATT, CDR2 SNEGSKA (reference sequence).

About this clonotype itself: This could be a read error, since a much larger clone is one nucleotide away. This rearrangement joins TRBV5-5 to TRBJ2-7; D call uncertain. The CDR3 sequence is 13 residues long. The germline V gene encodes CDR1 SGHKS and CDR2 YYEKEE (reference sequence). CDR3 DNA sequence: TGTGCCAGCATCAAGATAGACCGAGACGAGCGGTACTTC. Protein product: CASIKIDRDERYF.